The 27 T cell receptor beta chains in this list originate from one sample, sequenced in a study of lymphopenia after photon versus proton radiotherapy. TCRdb keeps only in-frame clones here, not all; method: immunoSEQ multiplex PCR. Altogether around 20,000 clones are present, roughly 91% being singletons, with the ten largest covering 11%. Sample: peripheral blood, taken from a patient treated with proton-based radiotherapy. These receptors came from a man older than 75 with esophageal cancer.

Remarks on this clone: One end of the junction is discordant with germline, which a read error may explain. V is TRBV18 and J is TRBJ1-5; D gene uncertain. This CDR3 has 14 residues. Germline CDR1 KGHSH, CDR2 LQKENI. CDR3 protein: CASSSLNSNQPRHF. CDR3 DNA sequence: TGTGCCAGCTCAAGCCTTAATAGCAATCAGCCCCGGCATTTT.

The chain links TRBV23-1 to TRBJ1-5; unclear D gene. TRBV23-1 is an ORF, with its function uncertain. V shed 0 bases and J shed 3 bases, with 9 bases lying between them. The CDR3 is made up of 15 amino acids. The CDR3 DNA follows: TGCGCCAGCAGTCAATCACCAGTCCCCAATCAGCCCCAGCATTTT. It yields the protein CASSQSPVPNQPQHF.

V is TRBV9 and J is TRBJ1-3, with a weak D call TRBD1 (6 bases). The V end lost 3 bases, the J end lost 0 bases, and 7 bases lay between the germline ends. This CDR3 has 14 amino acids. Looked up from germline, CDR1 is SGDLS and CDR2 is YYNGEE. The CDR3 bases are TGTGCCAGCAGCGGGGGACACTCTGGAAACACCATATATTTT. As protein: CASSGGHSGNTIYF.

This clone was seen more than once but under ten times. This sequence joins TRBV7-8 and TRBJ2-5; D tentatively reads TRBD1 or TRBD2 (5 bases each). The V end lost 3 bases, the J end lost 5 bases, and 16 bases lay between the germline ends. CDR1 and CDR2 from the germline V gene are SGHVS and FQNEAQ. The CDR3 totals 15 residues. CDR3 in DNA: TGTGCCAGCAGCTTGGGACGCCTCCGGATGGAGACCCAGTACTTC. Translated: CASSLGRLRMETQYF. Variable domain in full (rest from reference TRBV7-8 and TRBJ2-5): GAGVSQSPRYKVAKRGQDVALRCDPISGHVSLFWYQQALGQGPEFLTYFQNEAQLDKSGLPSDRFFAERPEGSVSTLKIQRTQQEDSAVYLCASSLGRLRMETQYFGPGTRLLVL.

Comments on this clone: Other DNA sequences within the sample encode an identical CDR3. The chain employs TRBV6-1 and TRBJ2-7, with D perhaps being TRBD1 or TRBD2 (6 bases each). Germline-derived CDR1 and CDR2 are MNHNS and SASEGT. The CDR3 length is 13 residues. V dropped 8 bases and J dropped 5 bases, with 16 bases sitting between them. For the CDR3, the DNA is TGTGCCAGCGGGGGGCGGGGCGGCGACGAGCAGTACTTC. It yields the protein CASGGRGGDEQYF.

This clone was seen just once. This sequence joins TRBV6-5 and TRBJ1-1; D gene uncertain. This CDR3 comprises 13 residues. Trimming took off 2 bases at V and 4 bases at J, with 8 bases between the two ends. Looked up from germline, CDR1 is MNHEY and CDR2 is SVGAGI. The CDR3 here is CASSYPGSTEAFF. The CDR3 DNA reads TGTGCCAGCAGTTACCCCGGATCCACTGAAGCTTTCTTT.

The chain has TRBV7-2 and TRBJ1-6, with a weak D call TRBD1 (5 bases). Trimming removed 5 bases at V and 18 bases at J, with 17 bases between. This CDR3 is built from 12 residues. Per germline, CDR1 SGHTA and CDR2 FQGNSA. The CDR3 reads CASSPRGQGPHF. The CDR3 DNA sequence: TGTGCCAGCAGCCCGCGTGGGCAGGGCCCCCACTTT.

The CDR3 bases are TGTGCCAGCAGTGACCGCTCGGGCCAAGAGACCCAGTACTTC. This codes for CASSDRSGQETQYF. V gene TRBV25-1 combines with J gene TRBJ2-5; D gene unclear. Deletions cut 3 bases from V and 1 base from J, with 9 bases between. The CDR3 runs 14 residues. Germline V lookup: CDR1 MGHDK, CDR2 SYGVNS.

J is TRBJ1-3 and V is TRBV30; possible D gene TRBD1, 5 bases. CDR1 and CDR2 (germline): GTSNPN, SVGIG (reference sequence). This CDR3 has 14 amino acids. V lost 4 bases and J lost 0, with 10 bases in between. CDR3 protein: CAWTSGYSGNTIYF. The DNA for the CDR3 is TGTGCCTGGACGTCAGGGTACTCTGGAAACACCATATATTTT.

The chain couples TRBV2 to TRBJ2-5; 7 bases are a match to TRBD1. The tail of the sequence fits TRBJ2-7 better, so the J call may be wrong. The CDR3 extends over 14 amino acids. Germline V lookup: CDR1 SNHLY, CDR2 FYNNEI. The CDR3 here is CASRQTGRSYEQYF. The CDR3 DNA is TGTGCCAGCAGACAGACAGGGCGATCCTACGAGCAGTACTTC.

The rearrangement uses TRBV27 and TRBJ2-5; D is ambiguous. V was pared by 3 bases and J by 4 bases, with 6 bases between. This CDR3 has 12 residues. Germline loops: CDR1 MNHEY, CDR2 SMNVEV (reference sequence). In DNA, the CDR3 is TGTGCCAGCAGTTTGGCCGGAGAGACCCAGTACTTC. Its translation is CASSLAGETQYF.

This chain connects TRBV7-9 to TRBJ1-2; 7 bases map to TRBD1. The CDR3 totals 16 residues. Germline CDR1 SEHNR, CDR2 FQNEAQ (reference sequence). The V gene end was trimmed by 4 bases and the J gene end by 0 bases; junction bases not matched to a gene: 8. CDR3 nucleotide sequence: TGTGCCAGCAGCTCAGGGAGACAGGGACCTAACTATGGCTACACCTTC. Translating it yields CASSSGRQGPNYGYTF.

The chain combines TRBV18 with TRBJ1-1; no firm D call. The CDR3 is 15 amino acids. V lost 3 bases and J 3 bases, leaving 14 bases between the germline ends. Germline V gene data show CDR1 as KGHSH and CDR2 as LQKENI. Here the CDR3 reads CASSPYTGVDTEAFF. In DNA, the CDR3 is TGTGCCAGCTCACCGTACACCGGGGTGGACACTGAAGCTTTCTTT.

This clone was picked up one time. The chain combines TRBV4-3 with TRBJ2-1, with TRBD2 matching 11 bases. J lost 4 bases, V lost 0 bases, and 5 bases had no gene match. Germline CDR1 LGHNA, CDR2 YSLEER. The CDR3 runs 17 residues. The CDR3 sequence is CASSQDRLAGGYNEQFF. The DNA for the CDR3 is TGCGCCAGCAGCCAAGATAGGCTAGCGGGGGGTTACAATGAGCAGTTCTTC.

The J gene is TRBJ2-5, the V gene TRBV7-2; the D is unclear. The CDR3 length is 14 residues. Between the trimmed V and J ends, which lost 0 bases and 2 bases, there was a span of 7 bases. Germline V gives CDR1 SGHTA, CDR2 FQGNSA. The CDR3 sequence is CASSLAYRQETQYF. The DNA for the CDR3 is TGTGCCAGCAGCTTAGCCTATCGACAAGAGACCCAGTACTTC.

This chain links TRBV28 with TRBJ1-1, with 10 bases identical to TRBD1. The germline V gene encodes CDR1 MDHEN and CDR2 SYDVKM. The CDR3 extends over 14 amino acids. Germline trimming cut 3 bases from V and 6 bases from J; bases unmatched to any gene: 4. The CDR3 region has the DNA TGTGCCAGCAGTTTGACAGGGGGCGGCCCTGAAGCTTTCTTT. This gives the protein CASSLTGGGPEAFF.

This chain links TRBV6-6 with TRBJ1-1; 8 bases agree with TRBD1. Germline assignment: CDR1 MNHNY and CDR2 SVGAGI (reference sequence). The CDR3 runs 14 residues. Trimming at V came to 10 bases and at J to 0 bases, leaving 7 bases not matched to a gene. The CDR3 bases are TGTGCCATCCGGACAGGGAAGATGAACACTGAAGCTTTCTTT. It is translated as CAIRTGKMNTEAFF.

The rearrangement joins TRBV5-6 to TRBJ2-5; no firm D call. There are 13 residues in the CDR3. V was cut by 2 bases and J by 4 bases, with 9 bases left in between. CDR1 and CDR2 from the germline V gene are SGHDT and YYEEEE. The DNA for the CDR3 is TGTGCCAGCAGCTTTAAGGAGAGAGAGACCCAGTACTTC. Translating it yields CASSFKERETQYF.

The rearrangement links TRBV5-6 to TRBJ1-4; D uncertain. V lost 4 bases and J lost 5, with 12 bases in between. The CDR3 is 14 amino acids. In germline, CDR1 is SGHDT, CDR2 YYEEEE. The CDR3 protein is CASSPSWGNEKLFF. DNA for the CDR3: TGTGCCAGCAGCCCTTCGTGGGGAAATGAAAAACTGTTTTTT.

The gene calls are TRBV7-9 and TRBJ2-1, with TRBD1 matching over 8 bases. This CDR3 region has 14 residues. V lost 4 bases to trimming and J lost 5 bases; unmatched junction nucleotides: 4. Germline lookup yields CDR1 SEHNR and CDR2 FQNEAQ (reference sequence). CDR3 loop: CASSSQGAHNEQFF. The CDR3 DNA is TGTGCCAGCAGCTCCCAGGGGGCCCACAATGAGCAGTTCTTC. Combining the CDR3 with reference TRBV7-9 and TRBJ2-1 gives the whole variable domain DTGVSQNPRHKITKRGQNVTFRCDPISEHNRLYWYRQTLGQGPEFLTYFQNEAQLEKSRLLSDRFSAERPKGSFSTLEIQRTEQGDSAMYLCASSSQGAHNEQFFGPGTRLTVL.

This chain joins TRBV9 and TRBJ2-1; D gene uncertain. This CDR3 comprises 13 residues. Trimming took 2 bases from V and 8 from J, leaving 11 bases between them. The germline V gene has CDR1 SGDLS and CDR2 YYNGEE. The CDR3 coding sequence is TGTGCCAGCAGCGTTTCCCAGACCGATGAGCAGTTCTTC. The encoded protein is CASSVSQTDEQFF.

The rearrangement links TRBV12-5 to TRBJ2-2; 11 bases map to TRBD2. The CDR3 has 16 residues. With 6 bases clipped from V and 3 bases from J, the junction kept 6 bases outside the gene matches. Germline CDR1 LGHNT, CDR2 FRNRAP. The CDR3 reads CASGLRLAGHTGELFF. The CDR3 DNA sequence: TGTGCTAGTGGCCTCCGACTAGCGGGGCACACCGGGGAGCTGTTTTTT.

The chain combines TRBV10-3 with TRBJ1-1; maybe TRBD1 (5 bases). Germline V CDR1 and CDR2: ENHRY, SYGVKD. The CDR3 spans 11 residues. The V end was cut by 7 bases, the J end by 7 bases, with 10 bases between. In nucleotides, the CDR3 is TGTGCCATCAAGAGGGACGGTGAAGCTTTCTTT. It codes for CAIKRDGEAFF.

J is TRBJ1-4 and V is TRBV2; D may be TRBD1 (5 bases). The germline V gene encodes CDR1 SNHLY and CDR2 FYNNEI. This CDR3 is built from 13 residues. Trimming pared 7 bases from V and 7 bases from J, leaving 13 bases between. The CDR3 DNA reads as TGTGCCAGCACGGGCAAGAGGGGTGAAAAACTGTTTTTT. Protein sequence: CASTGKRGEKLFF.

Written as DNA, the CDR3 is TGTGCCAGCAGCTCGGGACTAGCGGAAGCCTACGAGCAGTACTTC. Amino acid sequence: CASSSGLAEAYEQYF. The chain has TRBV7-2 and TRBJ2-5, with 11 positions matching TRBD2. The J call is in doubt because the DNA end fits TRBJ2-7 better. The CDR3 is 15 residues long. Germline assignment: CDR1 SGHTA and CDR2 FQGNSA.

The DNA of the CDR3 is TGTGCCAGCAGCCGACGTCGGCTGGGCGGTGAGCAGTTCTTC. Residues: CASSRRRLGGEQFF. V is TRBV28 and J is TRBJ2-1; D is uncertain. CDR1 and CDR2 (germline): MDHEN, SYDVKM. Trimming removed 6 bases at V and 9 bases at J, with 18 bases between. CDR3 length: 14 residues.

The chain joins TRBV7-3 to TRBJ2-7; no definite D call. V shed 1 base and J shed 7 bases, with 11 bases lying between them. From germline, CDR1 is SGHTA and CDR2 FQGTGA. The CDR3 length is 13 residues. The DNA of the CDR3 is TGTGCCAGCAGCTTAAATGGGGTGGGGGAGCAGTACTTC. It translates to CASSLNGVGEQYF.